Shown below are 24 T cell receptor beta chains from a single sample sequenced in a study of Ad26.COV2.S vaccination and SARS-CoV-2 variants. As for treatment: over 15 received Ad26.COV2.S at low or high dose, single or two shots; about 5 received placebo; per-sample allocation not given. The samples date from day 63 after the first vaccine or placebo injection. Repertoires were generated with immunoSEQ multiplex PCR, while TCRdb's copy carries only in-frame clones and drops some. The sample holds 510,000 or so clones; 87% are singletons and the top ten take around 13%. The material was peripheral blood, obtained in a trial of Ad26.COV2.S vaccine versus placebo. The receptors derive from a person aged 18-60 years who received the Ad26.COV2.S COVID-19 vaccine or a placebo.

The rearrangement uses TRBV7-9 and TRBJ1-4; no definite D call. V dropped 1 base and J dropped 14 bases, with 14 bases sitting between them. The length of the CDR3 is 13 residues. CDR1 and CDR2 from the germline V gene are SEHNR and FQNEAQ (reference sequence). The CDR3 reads CASSLGLAGRLFF. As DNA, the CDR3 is TGTGCCAGCAGCTTAGGCCTTGCCGGGAGGCTGTTTTTT.

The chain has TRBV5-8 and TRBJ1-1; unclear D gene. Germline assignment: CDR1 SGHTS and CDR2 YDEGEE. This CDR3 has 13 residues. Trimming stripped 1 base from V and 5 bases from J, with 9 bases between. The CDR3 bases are TGTGCCAGCAGCTTGACCTGGAGGACTGAAGCTTTCTTT. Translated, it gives CASSLTWRTEAFF. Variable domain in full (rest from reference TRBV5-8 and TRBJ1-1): EAGVTQSPTHLIKTRGQQATLRCSPISGHTSVYWYQQALGLGLQFLLWYDEGEERNRGNFPPRFSGRQFPNYSSELNVNALELEDSALYLCASSLTWRTEAFFGQGTRLTVV.

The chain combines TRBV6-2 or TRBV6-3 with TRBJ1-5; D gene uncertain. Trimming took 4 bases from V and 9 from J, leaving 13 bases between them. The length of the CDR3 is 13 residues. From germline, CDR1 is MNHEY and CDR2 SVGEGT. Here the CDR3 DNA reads TGTGCCAGCAGTTCCGGTCCTTTCTTGCCCCAGCATTTT. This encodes CASSSGPFLPQHF.

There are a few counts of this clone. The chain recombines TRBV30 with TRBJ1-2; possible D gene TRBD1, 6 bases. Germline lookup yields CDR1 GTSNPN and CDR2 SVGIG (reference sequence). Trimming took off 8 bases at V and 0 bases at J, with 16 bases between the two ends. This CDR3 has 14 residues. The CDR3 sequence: CASAVDSSNYGYTF. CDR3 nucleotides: TGTGCCAGTGCTGTGGACAGCTCTAACTATGGCTACACCTTC.

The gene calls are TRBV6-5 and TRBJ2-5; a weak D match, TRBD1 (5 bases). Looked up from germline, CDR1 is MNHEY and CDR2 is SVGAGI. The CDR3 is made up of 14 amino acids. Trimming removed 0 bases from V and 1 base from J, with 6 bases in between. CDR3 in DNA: TGTGCCAGCAGTTACTCAGGGGTCCAAGAGACCCAGTACTTC. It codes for CASSYSGVQETQYF.

Written as DNA, the CDR3 is TGTGCCAGCAGTTGGCTTTCGACCTCCTACGAGCAGTACTTC. This gives the protein CASSWLSTSYEQYF. The V gene is TRBV6-5, the J gene TRBJ2-7; no reliable D call. The V and J ends lost 4 bases and 0 bases respectively, with 10 bases between them. Germline CDR1 and CDR2: MNHEY and SVGAGI. The CDR3 contains 14 residues.

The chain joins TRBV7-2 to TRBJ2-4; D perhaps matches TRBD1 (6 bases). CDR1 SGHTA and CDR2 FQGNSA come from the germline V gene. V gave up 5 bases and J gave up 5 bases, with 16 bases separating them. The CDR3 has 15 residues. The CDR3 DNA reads TGTGCCAGCAGCCCAAGTCTGGGGGCACAAAACATTCAGTACTTC. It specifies CASSPSLGAQNIQYF.

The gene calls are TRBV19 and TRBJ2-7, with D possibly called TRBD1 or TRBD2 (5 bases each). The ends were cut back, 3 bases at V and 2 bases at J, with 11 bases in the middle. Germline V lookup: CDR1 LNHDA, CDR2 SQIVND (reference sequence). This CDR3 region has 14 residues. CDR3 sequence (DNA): TGTGCCAGTAGTATGACGAGGGGTCCCTACGAGCAGTACTTC. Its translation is CASSMTRGPYEQYF.

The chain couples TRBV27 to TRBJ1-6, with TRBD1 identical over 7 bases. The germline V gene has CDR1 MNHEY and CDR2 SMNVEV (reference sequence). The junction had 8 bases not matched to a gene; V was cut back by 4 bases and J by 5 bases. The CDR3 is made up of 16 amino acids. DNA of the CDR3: TGTGCCAGCAGTTCTGGGACAGCAGCTAATAATTCACCCCTCCACTTT. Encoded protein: CASSSGTAANNSPLHF.

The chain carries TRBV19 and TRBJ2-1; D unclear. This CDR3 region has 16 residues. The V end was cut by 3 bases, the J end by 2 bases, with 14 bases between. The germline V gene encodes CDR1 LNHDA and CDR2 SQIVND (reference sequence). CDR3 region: CASSIPLSRTYNEQFF. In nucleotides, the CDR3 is TGTGCCAGTAGTATCCCGCTTAGCAGAACCTACAATGAGCAGTTCTTC. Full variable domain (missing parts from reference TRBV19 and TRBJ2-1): DGGITQSPKYLFRKEGQNVTLSCEQNLNHDAMYWYRQDPGQGLRLIYYSQIVNDFQKGDIAEGYSVSREKKESFPLTVTSAQKNPTAFYLCASSIPLSRTYNEQFFGPGTRLTVL.

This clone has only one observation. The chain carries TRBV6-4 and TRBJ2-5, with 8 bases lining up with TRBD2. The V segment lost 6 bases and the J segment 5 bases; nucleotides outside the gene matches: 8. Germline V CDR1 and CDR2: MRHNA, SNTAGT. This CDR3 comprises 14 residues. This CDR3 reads CASRGGRRGETQYF. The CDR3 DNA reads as TGTGCCAGCAGGGGCGGGAGGAGGGGGGAGACCCAGTACTTC.

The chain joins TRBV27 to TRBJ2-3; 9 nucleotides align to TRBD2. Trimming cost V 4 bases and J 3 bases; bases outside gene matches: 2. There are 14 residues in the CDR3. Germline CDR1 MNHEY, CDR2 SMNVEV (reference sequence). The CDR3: CASSSSGITDTQYF. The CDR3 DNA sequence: TGTGCCAGCAGTTCTAGCGGGATAACAGATACGCAGTATTTT.

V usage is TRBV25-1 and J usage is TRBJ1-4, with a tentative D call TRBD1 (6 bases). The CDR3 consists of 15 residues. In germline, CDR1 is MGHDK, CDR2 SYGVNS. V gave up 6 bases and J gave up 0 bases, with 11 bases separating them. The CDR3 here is CASRATGATNEKLFF. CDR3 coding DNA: TGTGCCAGCAGAGCGACAGGAGCAACTAATGAAAAACTGTTTTTT.

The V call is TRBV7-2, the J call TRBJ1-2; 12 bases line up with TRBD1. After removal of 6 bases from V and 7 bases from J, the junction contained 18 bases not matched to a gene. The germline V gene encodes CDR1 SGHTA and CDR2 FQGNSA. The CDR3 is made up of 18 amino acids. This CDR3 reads CASSYTGTGGASRSGYTF. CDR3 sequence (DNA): TGTGCCAGCAGTTACACCGGGACAGGGGGCGCCTCTCGCTCTGGCTACACCTTC. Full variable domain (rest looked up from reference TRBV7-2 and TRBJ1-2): GAGVSQSPSNKVTEKGKDVELRCDPISGHTALYWYRQSLGQGLEFLIYFQGNSAPDKSGLPSDRFSAERTGGSVSTLTIQRTQQEDSAVYLCASSYTGTGGASRSGYTFGSGTRLTVV.

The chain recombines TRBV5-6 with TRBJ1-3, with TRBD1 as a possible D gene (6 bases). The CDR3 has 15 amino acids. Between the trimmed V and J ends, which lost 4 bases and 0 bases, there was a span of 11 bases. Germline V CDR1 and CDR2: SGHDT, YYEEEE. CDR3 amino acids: CASSLDRHSGNTIYF. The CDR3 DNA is TGTGCCAGCAGCCTTGACAGGCACTCTGGAAACACCATATATTTT.

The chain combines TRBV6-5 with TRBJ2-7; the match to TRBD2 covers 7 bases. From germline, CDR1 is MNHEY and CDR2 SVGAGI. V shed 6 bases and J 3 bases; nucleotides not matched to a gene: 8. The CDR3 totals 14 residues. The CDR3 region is CASRRAGPHYEQYF. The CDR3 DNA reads TGTGCCAGCAGAAGAGCGGGGCCACACTACGAGCAGTACTTC.

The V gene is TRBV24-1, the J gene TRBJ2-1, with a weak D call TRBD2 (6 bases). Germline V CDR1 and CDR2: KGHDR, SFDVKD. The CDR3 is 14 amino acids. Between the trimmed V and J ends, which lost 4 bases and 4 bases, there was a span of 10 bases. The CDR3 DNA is TGTGCCACCAGTGAGGGGGGAATGTACAATGAGCAGTTCTTC. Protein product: CATSEGGMYNEQFF.

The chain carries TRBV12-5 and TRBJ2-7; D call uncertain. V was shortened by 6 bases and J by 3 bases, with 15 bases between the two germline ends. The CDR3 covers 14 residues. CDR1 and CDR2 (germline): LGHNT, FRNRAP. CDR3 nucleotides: TGTGCTAGTGGACCCGGGCTTGGGAACTACGAGCAGTACTTC. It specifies CASGPGLGNYEQYF. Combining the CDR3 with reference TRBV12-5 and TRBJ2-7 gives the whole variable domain DARVTQTPRHKVTEMGQEVTMRCQPILGHNTVFWYRQTMMQGLELLAYFRNRAPLDDSGMPKDRFSAEMPDATLATLKIQPSEPRDSAVYFCASGPGLGNYEQYFGPGTRLTVT.

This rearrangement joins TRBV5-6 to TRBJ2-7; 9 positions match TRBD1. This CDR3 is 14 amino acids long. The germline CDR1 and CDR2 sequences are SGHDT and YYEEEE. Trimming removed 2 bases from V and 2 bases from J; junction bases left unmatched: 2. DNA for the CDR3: TGTGCCAGCAGCTTACGACAGGGGGCCTACGAGCAGTACTTC. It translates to CASSLRQGAYEQYF.

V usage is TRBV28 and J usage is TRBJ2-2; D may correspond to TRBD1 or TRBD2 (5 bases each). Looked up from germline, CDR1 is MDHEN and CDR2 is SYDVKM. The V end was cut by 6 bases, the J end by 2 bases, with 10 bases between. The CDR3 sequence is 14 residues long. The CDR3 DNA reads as TGTGCCAGCAGAGAGGGACGAAACACCGGGGAGCTGTTTTTT. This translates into CASREGRNTGELFF.

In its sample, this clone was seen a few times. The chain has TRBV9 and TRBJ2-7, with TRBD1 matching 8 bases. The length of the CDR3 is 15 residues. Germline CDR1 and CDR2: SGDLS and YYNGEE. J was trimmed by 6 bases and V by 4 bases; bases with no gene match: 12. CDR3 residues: CASSLATGTGGEQYF. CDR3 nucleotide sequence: TGTGCCAGCAGCCTAGCCACCGGGACAGGAGGCGAGCAGTACTTC.

This chain's CDR3 is CASSVGGHSNQPQHF. In nucleotides, the CDR3 is TGTGCCAGCAGCGTAGGGGGACATAGCAATCAGCCCCAGCATTTT. V usage is TRBV9 and J usage is TRBJ1-5; TRBD1 might be the D (6 bases). The CDR3 runs 15 residues. V shed 0 bases and J shed 0 bases, with 7 bases lying between them. Germline-derived CDR1 and CDR2 are SGDLS and YYNGEE. The variable domain in full, with the rest retrieved from reference TRBV9 and TRBJ1-5, is DSGVTQTPKHLITATGQRVTLRCSPRSGDLSVYWYQQSLDQGLQFLIQYYNGEERAKGNILERFSAQQFPDLHSELNLSSLELGDSALYFCASSVGGHSNQPQHFGDGTRLSIL.

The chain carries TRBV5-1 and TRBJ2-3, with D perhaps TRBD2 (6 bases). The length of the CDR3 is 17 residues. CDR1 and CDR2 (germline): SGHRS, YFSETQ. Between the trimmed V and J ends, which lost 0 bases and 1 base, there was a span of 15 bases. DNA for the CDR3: TGCGCCAGCAGCTTGGCCGGTTCGGGAGTGGGCACAGATACGCAGTATTTT. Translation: CASSLAGSGVGTDTQYF.

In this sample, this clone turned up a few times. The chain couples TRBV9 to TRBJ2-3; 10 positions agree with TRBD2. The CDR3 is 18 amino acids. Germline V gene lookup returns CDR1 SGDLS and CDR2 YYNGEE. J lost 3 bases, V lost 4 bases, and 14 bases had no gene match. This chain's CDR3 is CASSHPLAGAWGTDTQYF. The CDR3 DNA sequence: TGTGCCAGCAGCCACCCTCTAGCGGGGGCGTGGGGAACAGATACGCAGTATTTT.